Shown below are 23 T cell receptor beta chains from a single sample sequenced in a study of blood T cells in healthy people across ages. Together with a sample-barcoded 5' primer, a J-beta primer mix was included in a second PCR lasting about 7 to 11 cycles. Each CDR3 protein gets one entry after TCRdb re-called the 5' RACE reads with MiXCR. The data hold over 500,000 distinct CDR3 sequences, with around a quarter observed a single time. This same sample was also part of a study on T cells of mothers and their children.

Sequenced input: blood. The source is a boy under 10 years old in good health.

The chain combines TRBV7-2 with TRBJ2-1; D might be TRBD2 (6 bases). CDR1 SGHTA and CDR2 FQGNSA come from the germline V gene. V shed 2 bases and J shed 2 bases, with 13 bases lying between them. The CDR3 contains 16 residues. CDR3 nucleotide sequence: TGTGCCAGCAGCTTATCGAGGGCGGGGACCTACAATGAGCAGTTCTTC. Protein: CASSLSRAGTYNEQFF.

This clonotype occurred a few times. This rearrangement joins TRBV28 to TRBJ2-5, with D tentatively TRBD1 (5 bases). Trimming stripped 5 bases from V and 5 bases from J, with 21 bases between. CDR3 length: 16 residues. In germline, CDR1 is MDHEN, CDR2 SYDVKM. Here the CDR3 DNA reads TGTGCCAGCAGTCCACTCCGACTCAAACAGGATGAGACCCAGTACTTC. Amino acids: CASSPLRLKQDETQYF.

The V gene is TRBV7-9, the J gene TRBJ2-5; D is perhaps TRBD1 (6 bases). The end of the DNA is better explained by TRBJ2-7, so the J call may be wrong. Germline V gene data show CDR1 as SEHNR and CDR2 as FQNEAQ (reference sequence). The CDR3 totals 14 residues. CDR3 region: CASSFGQGNYEQYF. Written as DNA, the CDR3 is TGTGCCAGCAGCTTCGGCCAGGGGAACTACGAGCAGTACTTC.

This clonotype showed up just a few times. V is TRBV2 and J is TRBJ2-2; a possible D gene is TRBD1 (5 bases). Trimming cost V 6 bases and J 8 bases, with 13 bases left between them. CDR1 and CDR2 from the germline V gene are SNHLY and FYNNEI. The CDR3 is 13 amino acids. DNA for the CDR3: TGTGCCAGCAGCGACCAGGGATTTGGGGAGCTGTTTTTT. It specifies CASSDQGFGELFF.

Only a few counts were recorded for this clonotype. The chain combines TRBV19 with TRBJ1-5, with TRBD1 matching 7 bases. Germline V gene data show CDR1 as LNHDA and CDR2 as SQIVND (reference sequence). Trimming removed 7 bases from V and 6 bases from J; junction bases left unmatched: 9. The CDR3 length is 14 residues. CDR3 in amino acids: CASTTIRGGQPQHF. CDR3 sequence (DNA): TGTGCCAGTACCACAATCAGGGGGGGTCAGCCCCAGCATTTT.

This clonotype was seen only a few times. The CDR3 nucleotides read TGCAGCGTTGAAACCGGGACAGATTACGAGCAGTACTTC. Encoded protein: CSVETGTDYEQYF. The rearrangement links TRBV29-1 to TRBJ2-7; 7 bases are shared with TRBD1. CDR3 length: 13 amino acids. The trim removed 2 bases at V and 4 bases at J, leaving 5 bases unmatched. CDR1 and CDR2 (germline): SQVTM, ANQGSEA.

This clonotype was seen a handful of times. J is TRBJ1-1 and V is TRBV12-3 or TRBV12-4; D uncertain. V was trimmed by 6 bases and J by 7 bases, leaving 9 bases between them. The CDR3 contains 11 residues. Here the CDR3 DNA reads TGTGCCAGCAGCCCTGGTATTGAAGCTTTCTTT. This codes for CASSPGIEAFF.

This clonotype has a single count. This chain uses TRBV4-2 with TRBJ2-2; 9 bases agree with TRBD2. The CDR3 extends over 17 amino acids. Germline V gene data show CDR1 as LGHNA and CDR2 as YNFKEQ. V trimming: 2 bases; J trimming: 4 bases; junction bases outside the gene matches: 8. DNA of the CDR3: TGTGCCAGCAGCCAAATGATAGCGGGGGTTCCCACCGGGGAGCTGTTTTTT. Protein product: CASSQMIAGVPTGELFF.

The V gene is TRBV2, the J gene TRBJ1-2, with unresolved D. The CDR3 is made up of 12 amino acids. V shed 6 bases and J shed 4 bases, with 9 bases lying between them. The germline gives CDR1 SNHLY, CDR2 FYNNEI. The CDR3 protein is CASRDSRYGYTF. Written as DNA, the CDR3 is TGTGCCAGCAGGGATTCTCGCTATGGCTACACCTTC.

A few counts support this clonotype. CDR3 loop: CASSQDPSGYNEQFF. The CDR3 region has the DNA TGCGCCAGCAGCCAAGATCCGTCAGGCTACAATGAGCAGTTCTTC. This chain joins TRBV4-3 and TRBJ2-5, with D hard to call. The J call is in doubt because the DNA end fits TRBJ2-1 better. Germline V gene data show CDR1 as LGHNA and CDR2 as YSLEER. The length of the CDR3 is 15 residues.

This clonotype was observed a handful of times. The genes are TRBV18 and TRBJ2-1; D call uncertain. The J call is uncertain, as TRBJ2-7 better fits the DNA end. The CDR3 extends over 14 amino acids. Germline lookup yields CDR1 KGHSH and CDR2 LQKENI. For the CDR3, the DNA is TGTGCCAGCTCACCTGGATGGGGTGGTTACGAGCAGTACTTC. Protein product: CASSPGWGGYEQYF.

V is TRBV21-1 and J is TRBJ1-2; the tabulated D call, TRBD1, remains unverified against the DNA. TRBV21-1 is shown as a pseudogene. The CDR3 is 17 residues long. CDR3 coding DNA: TGTGCCAGAAAGGGTCCCGGGACAGGGGAAAGCGACTATGGCTACACCTTC. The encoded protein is CARKGPGTGESDYGYTF.

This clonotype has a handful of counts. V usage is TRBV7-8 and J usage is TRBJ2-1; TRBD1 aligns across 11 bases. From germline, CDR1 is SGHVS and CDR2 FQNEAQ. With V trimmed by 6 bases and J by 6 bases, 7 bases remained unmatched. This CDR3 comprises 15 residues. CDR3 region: CASRDRDRGFNEQFF. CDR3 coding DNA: TGTGCCAGCAGGGACCGGGACAGGGGGTTCAATGAGCAGTTCTTC.

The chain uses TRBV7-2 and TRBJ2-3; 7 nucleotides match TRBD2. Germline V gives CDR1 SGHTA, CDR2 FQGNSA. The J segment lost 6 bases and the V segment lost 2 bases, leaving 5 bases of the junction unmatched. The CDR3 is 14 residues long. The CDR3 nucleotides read TGTGCCAGCAGCTTACGGGGGGAGTTGGATACGCAGTATTTT. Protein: CASSLRGELDTQYF.

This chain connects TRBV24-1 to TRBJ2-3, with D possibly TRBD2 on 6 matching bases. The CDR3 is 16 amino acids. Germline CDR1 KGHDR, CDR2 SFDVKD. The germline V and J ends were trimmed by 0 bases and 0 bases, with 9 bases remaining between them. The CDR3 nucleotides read TGTGCCACCAGTGATTTGTTGGGGACTAGCACAGATACGCAGTATTTT. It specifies CATSDLLGTSTDTQYF.

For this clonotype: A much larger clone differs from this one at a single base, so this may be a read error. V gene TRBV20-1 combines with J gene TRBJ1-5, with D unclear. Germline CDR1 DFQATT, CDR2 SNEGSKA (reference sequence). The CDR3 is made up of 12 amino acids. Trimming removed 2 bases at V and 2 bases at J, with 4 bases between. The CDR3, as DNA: TGCAGTGCTAGAAAGGGCAATCAGCCCCAGCATTTT. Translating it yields CSARKGNQPQHF.

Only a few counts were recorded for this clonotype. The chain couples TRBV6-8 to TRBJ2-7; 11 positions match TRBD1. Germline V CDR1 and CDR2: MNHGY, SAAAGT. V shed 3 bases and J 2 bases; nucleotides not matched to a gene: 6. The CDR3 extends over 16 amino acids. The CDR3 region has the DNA TGTGCCAGCAGTTATAGGGACAGGGGGTGCACCTACGAGCAGTACTTC. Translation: CASSYRDRGCTYEQYF.

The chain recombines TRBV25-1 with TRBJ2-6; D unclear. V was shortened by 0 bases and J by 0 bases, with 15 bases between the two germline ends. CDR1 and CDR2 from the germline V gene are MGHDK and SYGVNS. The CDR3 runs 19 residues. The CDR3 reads CASSEYALHTRSGANVLTF. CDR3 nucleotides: TGTGCCAGCAGTGAATATGCATTACACACCCGCTCTGGGGCCAACGTCCTGACTTTC. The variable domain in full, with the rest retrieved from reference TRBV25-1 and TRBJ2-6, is EADIYQTPRYLVIGTGKKITLECSQTMGHDKMYWYQQDPGMELHLIHYSYGVNSTEKGDLSSESTVSRIRTEHFPLTLESARPSHTSQYLCASSEYALHTRSGANVLTFGAGSRLTVL.

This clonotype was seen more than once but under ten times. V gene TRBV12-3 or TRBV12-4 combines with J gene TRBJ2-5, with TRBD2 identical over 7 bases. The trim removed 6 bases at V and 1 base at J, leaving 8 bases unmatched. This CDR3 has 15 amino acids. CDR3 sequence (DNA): TGTGCCAGCAGCCCTACGACTAGCCTCCAAGAGACCCAGTACTTC. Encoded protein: CASSPTTSLQETQYF.

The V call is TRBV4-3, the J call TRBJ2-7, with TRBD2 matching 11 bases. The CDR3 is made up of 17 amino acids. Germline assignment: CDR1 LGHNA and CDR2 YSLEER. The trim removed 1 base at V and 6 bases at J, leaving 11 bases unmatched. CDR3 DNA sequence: TGCGCCAGCAGCCAAGTCTCACTAGCGGGAGACCCTGGCGAGCAGTACTTC. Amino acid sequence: CASSQVSLAGDPGEQYF.

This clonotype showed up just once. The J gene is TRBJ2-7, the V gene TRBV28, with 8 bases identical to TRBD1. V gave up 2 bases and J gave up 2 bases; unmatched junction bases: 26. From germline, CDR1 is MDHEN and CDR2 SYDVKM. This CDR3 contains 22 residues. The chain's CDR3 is CASSLDPYLLLIRQGRTYEQYF. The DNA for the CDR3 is TGTGCCAGCAGTTTAGATCCCTATCTACTATTAATAAGACAGGGGCGCACCTACGAGCAGTACTTC. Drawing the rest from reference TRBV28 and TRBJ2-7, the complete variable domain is DVKVTQSSRYLVKRTGEKVFLECVQDMDHENMFWYRQDPGLGLRLIYFSYDVKMKEKGDIPEGYSVSREKKERFSLILESASTNQTSMYLCASSLDPYLLLIRQGRTYEQYFGPGTRLTVT.

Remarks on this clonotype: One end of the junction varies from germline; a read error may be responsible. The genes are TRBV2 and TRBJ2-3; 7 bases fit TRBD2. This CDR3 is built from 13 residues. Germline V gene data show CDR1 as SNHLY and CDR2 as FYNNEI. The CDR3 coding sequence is TGCCTTACGGGCGGGGGAGTAGCAGATACGCAGTATTTT. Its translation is CLTGGGVADTQYF.

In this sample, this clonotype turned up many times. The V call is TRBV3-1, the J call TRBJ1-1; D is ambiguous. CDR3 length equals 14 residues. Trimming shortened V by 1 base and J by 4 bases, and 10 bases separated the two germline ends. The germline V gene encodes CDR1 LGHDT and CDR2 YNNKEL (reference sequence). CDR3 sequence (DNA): TGTGCCAGCAGCCAAGGGTTAGACGTCACTGAAGCTTTCTTT. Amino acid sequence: CASSQGLDVTEAFF.